Below are 28 T cell receptor beta chains sequenced from a single sample in a study of PD-L1 blockade in urothelial cancer (dated by TCRdb to about 2017). Library method: the immunoSEQ multiplex PCR assay. The source is immuneACCESS, and TCRdb retained only in-frame sequences with V and J called. Part of the clones is not carried over; for the studies checked, unresolved V genes explain less than half of this, and the remainder is unexplained. This sample has over 40,000 clones in its table, and 85% of those were observed once. In total, the top ten clones hold roughly 2.5% of the sample. The sample's time point label, decoded: peripheral blood 6 weeks after treatment start. This material consisted of PBMCs, taken around atezolizumab (anti-PD-L1) treatment. These TCRs come from a man between 65 and 79 years old with urothelial cancer.

The chain carries TRBV6-1 and TRBJ2-7; D may be TRBD2 (5 bases). CDR3 length equals 14 residues. Trimming took off 4 bases at V and 3 bases at J, with 13 bases between the two ends. The germline V gene has CDR1 MNHNS and CDR2 SASEGT. Written as DNA, the CDR3 is TGTGCCAGCAGTGCTCAGGACTTATACTACGAGCAGTACTTC. It encodes CASSAQDLYYEQYF.

The chain recombines TRBV25-1 with TRBJ2-6; perhaps TRBD1 as D (6 bases). CDR1 and CDR2 from the germline V gene are MGHDK and SYGVNS. V was clipped by 3 bases and J by 0 bases, with 12 bases between them. The CDR3 has 17 amino acids. The chain's CDR3 is CASSDRDTYSGANVLTF. The DNA of the CDR3 is TGTGCCAGCAGTGACCGGGACACTTACTCTGGGGCCAACGTCCTGACTTTC.

This chain links TRBV30 with TRBJ2-7; tentative D call: TRBD2 (6 bases). The CDR3 has 14 amino acids. Trimming cost V 0 bases and J 4 bases, with 13 bases left between them. Germline CDR1 and CDR2: GTSNPN and SVGIG (reference sequence). The CDR3 bases are TGTGCCTGGAGTGTACCCGGGAGTGAGTACGAGCAGTACTTC. Residues: CAWSVPGSEYEQYF.

J is TRBJ2-1 and V is TRBV11-2; TRBD2 is a possible D gene (6 bases). The CDR3 has 15 amino acids. Germline CDR1 is SGHAT and CDR2 is FQNNGV. V lost 3 bases to trimming and J lost 4 bases, with 13 bases between them. The CDR3 here is CASSFGAGKYNEQFF. The CDR3 nucleotides read TGTGCCAGCAGCTTTGGTGCGGGGAAATACAATGAGCAGTTCTTC.

This clone was observed a handful of times. The chain joins TRBV10-3 to TRBJ2-7, with D possibly matching TRBD2 (5 bases). The CDR3 totals 16 residues. Deletions cut 3 bases from V and 0 bases from J, with 15 bases between. The germline V gene encodes CDR1 ENHRY and CDR2 SYGVKD. The CDR3 loop is CAISEEKGEGSYEQYF. CDR3 DNA: TGTGCCATCAGTGAAGAAAAGGGCGAGGGCTCCTACGAGCAGTACTTC.

This clone is termed medium-sized. This chain joins TRBV5-1 and TRBJ1-1, with D unclear. Germline lookup yields CDR1 SGHRS and CDR2 YFSETQ. The V and J ends lost 3 bases and 7 bases respectively, with 7 bases between them. This CDR3 is built from 11 residues. DNA of the CDR3: TGCGCCAGCAGCTCTGCCTATGAAGCTTTCTTT. Translating it yields CASSSAYEAFF.

V usage is TRBV27 and J usage is TRBJ2-3, with 9 bases that match TRBD1. From germline, CDR1 is MNHEY and CDR2 SMNVEV (reference sequence). The CDR3 spans 13 residues. The V gene end was trimmed by 4 bases and the J gene end by 8 bases; junction bases not matched to a gene: 4. The CDR3 loop reads CASSSWDRATQYF. CDR3 bases: TGTGCCAGCAGTTCATGGGACAGGGCTACGCAGTATTTT.

The rearrangement links TRBV5-1 to TRBJ1-1, with unresolved D. This CDR3 has 14 amino acids. The germline V gene has CDR1 SGHRS and CDR2 YFSETQ. The V and J ends lost 2 bases and 2 bases respectively, with 10 bases between them. CDR3 in amino acids: CASSLVGLNTEAFF. In DNA, the CDR3 is TGCGCCAGCAGCTTAGTAGGACTAAACACTGAAGCTTTCTTT.

The gene calls are TRBV19 and TRBJ2-2; 7 bases are shared with TRBD1. Losses at the gene ends were 5 bases for V and 4 bases for J; bases not matched to a gene: 7. CDR3 length: 15 amino acids. From germline, CDR1 is LNHDA and CDR2 SQIVND (reference sequence). Here the CDR3 DNA reads TGTGCCAGTAGTTCGCGACAGGGCAGCACCGGGGAGCTGTTTTTT. Encoded protein: CASSSRQGSTGELFF.

This chain links TRBV6-6 with TRBJ1-2, with D unclear. With 3 bases removed from V and 2 bases from J, the gap between germline ends came to 16 bases. This CDR3 has 16 residues. Germline V lookup: CDR1 MNHNY, CDR2 SVGAGI (reference sequence). The CDR3 region is CASSYLSSEGNYGYTF. In nucleotides, the CDR3 is TGTGCCAGCAGTTATTTGAGTTCGGAGGGAAACTATGGCTACACCTTC.

The chain recombines TRBV6-4 with TRBJ2-2, with D maybe TRBD1 (6 bases). The CDR3 is 14 amino acids. The V end lost 2 bases, the J end lost 5 bases, and 9 bases lay between the germline ends. Germline lookup yields CDR1 MRHNA and CDR2 SNTAGT. CDR3 bases: TGTGCCAGCAGTGACCAGGGGTGGACCGGGGAGCTGTTTTTT. Translation: CASSDQGWTGELFF.

This rearrangement joins TRBV15 to TRBJ2-1, with 9 nucleotides matching TRBD2. This CDR3 has 19 residues. V was clipped by 1 base and J by 0 bases; unmatched bases: 10. Germline V CDR1 and CDR2: LNHNV, YYDKDF (reference sequence). The DNA of the CDR3 is TGTGCCACCAGCAGAGCCCCAGCGGGAGGAACTAGCTCCTACAATGAGCAGTTCTTC. Its protein is CATSRAPAGGTSSYNEQFF.

The CDR3 nucleotides read TGTGCCATCAGTGGTGGGGTTAGCGGGAGAGGCTACAATGAGCAGTTCTTC. Translating it yields CAISGGVSGRGYNEQFF. V gene TRBV10-3 combines with J gene TRBJ2-1, with 9 bases fitting TRBD2. The CDR3 consists of 17 residues. Trimming cost V 4 bases and J 3 bases; bases outside gene matches: 10. Germline V lookup: CDR1 ENHRY, CDR2 SYGVKD.

The CDR3 region has the DNA TGTGCCAGCAGTTTGGGCGGGGGGCGAAATACGCAGTATTTT. It codes for CASSLGGGRNTQYF. The V call is TRBV28, the J call TRBJ2-3; 8 bases agree with TRBD2. V lost 3 bases to trimming and J lost 7 bases; unmatched junction nucleotides: 6. The CDR3 has 14 residues. Germline CDR1 MDHEN, CDR2 SYDVKM.

This clone was seen only once. The chain employs TRBV9 and TRBJ2-4; TRBD1 aligns across 7 bases. Germline CDR1 reads SGDLS; CDR2 reads YYNGEE. V was pared by 3 bases and J by 7 bases, with 10 bases of the junction left unmatched. The CDR3 extends over 15 amino acids. The CDR3 loop is CASSAPPGGVNIQYF. The CDR3 bases are TGTGCCAGCAGCGCCCCCCCAGGGGGTGTGAACATTCAGTACTTC. The full variable domain, rest sourced from reference TRBV9 and TRBJ2-4, is DSGVTQTPKHLITATGQRVTLRCSPRSGDLSVYWYQQSLDQGLQFLIQYYNGEERAKGNILERFSAQQFPDLHSELNLSSLELGDSALYFCASSAPPGGVNIQYFGAGTRLSVL.

The chain uses TRBV7-8 and TRBJ2-7, with D tentatively TRBD1 (5 bases). V was trimmed by 5 bases and J by 2 bases, leaving 13 bases between them. CDR3 length equals 14 residues. Germline V gene lookup returns CDR1 SGHVS and CDR2 FQNEAQ. The CDR3 nucleotides are TGTGCCAGCAGCCCCAGGGTCACGCCCTACGAGCAGTACTTC. Translating gives CASSPRVTPYEQYF.

The chain uses TRBV5-4 and TRBJ2-7, with 7 bases fitting TRBD1. The J segment lost 4 bases and the V segment lost 0 bases, leaving 7 bases of the junction unmatched. The germline CDR1 and CDR2 sequences are SGHNT and YYREEE (reference sequence). This CDR3 region has 15 residues. CDR3: CASSLGTGRLYEQYF. As DNA, the CDR3 is TGTGCCAGCAGCTTGGGGACAGGTCGGCTGTACGAGCAGTACTTC.

This clone was seen only a few times. The chain employs TRBV15 and TRBJ2-1, with a tentative D call TRBD2 (5 bases). Germline assignment: CDR1 LNHNV and CDR2 YYDKDF (reference sequence). The V end was cut by 0 bases, the J end by 9 bases, with 6 bases between. The CDR3 totals 12 residues. CDR3 residues: CATSRDAGEQFF. DNA for the CDR3: TGTGCCACCAGCAGAGATGCGGGTGAGCAGTTCTTC.

Worth noting for this clone: The germline gene is not matched at one end of the junction; a read error may be the cause. V usage is TRBV7-2 and J usage is TRBJ1-4, with D perhaps TRBD1 (6 bases). Per the germline V gene, CDR1 is SGHTA and CDR2 is FQGNSA. CDR3 length equals 15 residues. The CDR3 DNA follows: TGTGCCAGCAGCTTAGCCGGGACAACAAATGAAAAACTGTTTTTT. This translates into CASSLAGTTNEKLFF. The full variable domain, its missing parts supplied by reference TRBV7-2 and TRBJ1-4, is GAGVSQSPSNKVTEKGKDVELRCDPISGHTALYWYRQSLGQGLEFLIYFQGNSAPDKSGLPSDRFSAERTGGSVSTLTIQRTQQEDSAVYLCASSLAGTTNEKLFFGSGTQLSVL.

V gene TRBV5-6 combines with J gene TRBJ2-5, with D possibly TRBD1 on 6 matching bases. V was shortened by 1 base and J by 1 base, with 8 bases between the two germline ends. This CDR3 has 14 amino acids. Germline V gene sequence: CDR1 SGHDT, CDR2 YYEEEE. The CDR3 reads CASSLLTGQETQYF. The CDR3 nucleotides read TGTGCCAGCAGCTTGTTGACAGGCCAAGAGACCCAGTACTTC.

CDR3: CASSPGLSNEKLFF. DNA for the CDR3: TGCGCCAGCAGCCCGGGACTTAGTAATGAAAAACTGTTTTTT. The chain carries TRBV5-1 and TRBJ1-4; D perhaps matches TRBD1 (5 bases). Germline V gene lookup returns CDR1 SGHRS and CDR2 YFSETQ. The V end lost 4 bases, the J end lost 4 bases, and 11 bases lay between the germline ends. The CDR3 has 14 residues. Full variable domain (outside the CDR3, taken from reference TRBV5-1 and TRBJ1-4): KAGVTQTPRYLIKTRGQQVTLSCSPISGHRSVSWYQQTPGQGLQFLFEYFSETQRNKGNFPGRFSGRQFSNSRSEMNVSTLELGDSALYLCASSPGLSNEKLFFGSGTQLSVL.

The chain employs TRBV7-6 and TRBJ1-2, with no clear D. Germline V gives CDR1 SGHVS, CDR2 FNYEAQ. CDR3 length: 13 residues. Trimming took 3 bases from V and 8 from J, leaving 13 bases between them. The CDR3 coding sequence is TGTGCCAGCAGCTTGGTAGGATACAGCGGCTACACCTTC. This encodes CASSLVGYSGYTF.

The chain links TRBV18 to TRBJ1-2; 10 positions agree with TRBD1. There are 17 residues in the CDR3. Germline-derived CDR1 and CDR2 are KGHSH and LQKENI. Trimming at V came to 3 bases and at J to 0 bases, leaving 7 bases not matched to a gene. CDR3 bases: TGTGCCAGCTCACCGACCGGGACAGGGGCGACTAACTATGGCTACACCTTC. It encodes CASSPTGTGATNYGYTF.

This clone was detected a few times. CDR3 bases: TGTGCCAGCTCACCGGAAGGCTACAGGGATGGCTACACCTTC. Protein product: CASSPEGYRDGYTF. This chain links TRBV18 with TRBJ1-2; perhaps TRBD1 as D (6 bases). The CDR3 loop spans 14 amino acids. V was trimmed by 3 bases and J by 6 bases, leaving 14 bases between them. The germline V gene encodes CDR1 KGHSH and CDR2 LQKENI.

The V and J genes are TRBV19 and TRBJ2-1, with a possible D match to TRBD2 (5 bases). V lost 7 bases to trimming and J lost 7 bases, with 14 bases between them. Germline-derived CDR1 and CDR2 are LNHDA and SQIVND (reference sequence). CDR3 size: 13 residues. The CDR3 nucleotides read TGTGCCAGTAAGGGTGGGAGTTGGAATGAGCAGTTCTTC. Its protein product is CASKGGSWNEQFF.

V gene TRBV9 combines with J gene TRBJ2-1; D is perhaps TRBD2 (5 bases). The germline CDR1 and CDR2 sequences are SGDLS and YYNGEE. The CDR3 contains 16 residues. Trimming pared 4 bases from V and 0 bases from J, leaving 14 bases between. The CDR3: CASSKNGKSSYNEQFF. Here the CDR3 DNA reads TGTGCCAGCAGCAAGAACGGGAAAAGCTCCTACAATGAGCAGTTCTTC.

The chain joins TRBV30 to TRBJ1-5; weak D call: TRBD1 (6 bases). Deletions cut 2 bases from V and 9 bases from J, with 11 bases between. CDR3 size: 12 residues. The germline gives CDR1 GTSNPN, CDR2 SVGIG (reference sequence). CDR3 bases: TGTGCCTGGAGTAGACAGGACGGGCCCCAGCATTTT. Its protein product is CAWSRQDGPQHF.

The CDR3 sequence: CASRQTGGTNEKLFF. CDR3 DNA sequence: TGCGCCAGCAGACAAACAGGGGGGACTAATGAAAAACTGTTTTTT. The J gene is TRBJ1-4, the V gene TRBV5-1, with 8 bases lining up with TRBD1. The CDR3 runs 15 residues. The junction had 5 bases not matched to a gene; V was cut back by 5 bases and J by 2 bases. The germline gives CDR1 SGHRS, CDR2 YFSETQ.